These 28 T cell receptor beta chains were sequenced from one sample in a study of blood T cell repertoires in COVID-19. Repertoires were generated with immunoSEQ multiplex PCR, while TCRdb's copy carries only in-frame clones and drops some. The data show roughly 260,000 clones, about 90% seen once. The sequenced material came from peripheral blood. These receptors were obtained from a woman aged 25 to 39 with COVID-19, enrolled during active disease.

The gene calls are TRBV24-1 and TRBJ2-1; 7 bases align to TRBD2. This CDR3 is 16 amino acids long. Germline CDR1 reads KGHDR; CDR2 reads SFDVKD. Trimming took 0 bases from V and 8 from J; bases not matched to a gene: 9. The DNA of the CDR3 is TGTGCCACCAGTGATTTGACGTTTGCGGGAGTAGATGAGCAGTTCTTC. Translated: CATSDLTFAGVDEQFF.

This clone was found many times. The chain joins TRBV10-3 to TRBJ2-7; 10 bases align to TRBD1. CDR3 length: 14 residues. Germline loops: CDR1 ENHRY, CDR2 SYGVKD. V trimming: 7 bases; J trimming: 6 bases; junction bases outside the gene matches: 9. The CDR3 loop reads CAINPVGTGVEQYF. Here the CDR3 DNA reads TGTGCCATCAACCCCGTTGGGACAGGGGTCGAGCAGTACTTC.

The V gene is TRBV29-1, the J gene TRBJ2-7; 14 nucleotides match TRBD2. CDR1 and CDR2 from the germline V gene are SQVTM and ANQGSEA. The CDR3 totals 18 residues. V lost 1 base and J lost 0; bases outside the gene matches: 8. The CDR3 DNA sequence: TGCAGCGTTGAAGCCGGGACTAGCGGGAGTTGGGGCTCCTACGAGCAGTACTTC. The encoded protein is CSVEAGTSGSWGSYEQYF.

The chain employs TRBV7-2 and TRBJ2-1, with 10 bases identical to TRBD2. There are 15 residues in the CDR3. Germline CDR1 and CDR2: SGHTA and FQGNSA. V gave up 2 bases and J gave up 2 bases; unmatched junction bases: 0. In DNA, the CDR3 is TGTGCCAGCAGCTTAAGCGGGAGGGCCTACAATGAGCAGTTCTTC. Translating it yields CASSLSGRAYNEQFF.

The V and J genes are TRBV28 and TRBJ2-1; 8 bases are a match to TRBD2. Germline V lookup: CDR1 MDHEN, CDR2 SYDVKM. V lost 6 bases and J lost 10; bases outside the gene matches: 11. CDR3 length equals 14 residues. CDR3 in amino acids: CASRSGSLGLEQFF. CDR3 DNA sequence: TGTGCCAGCAGGAGCGGGAGCTTGGGGTTGGAGCAGTTCTTC.

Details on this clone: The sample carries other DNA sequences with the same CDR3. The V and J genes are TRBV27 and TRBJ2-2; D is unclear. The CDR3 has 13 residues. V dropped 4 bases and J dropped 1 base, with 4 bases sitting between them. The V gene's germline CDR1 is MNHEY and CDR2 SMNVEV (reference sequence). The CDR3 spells CASSSGNTGELFF. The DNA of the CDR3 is TGTGCCAGCAGTTCGGGGAACACCGGGGAGCTGTTTTTT.

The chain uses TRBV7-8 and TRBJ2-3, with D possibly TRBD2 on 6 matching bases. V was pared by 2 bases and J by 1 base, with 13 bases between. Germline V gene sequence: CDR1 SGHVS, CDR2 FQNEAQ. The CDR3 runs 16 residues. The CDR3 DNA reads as TGTGCCAGCAGCTTATTGCCGGGGGATGGCACAGATACGCAGTATTTT. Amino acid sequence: CASSLLPGDGTDTQYF. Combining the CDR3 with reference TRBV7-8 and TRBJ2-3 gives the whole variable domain GAGVSQSPRYKVAKRGQDVALRCDPISGHVSLFWYQQALGQGPEFLTYFQNEAQLDKSGLPSDRFFAERPEGSVSTLKIQRTQQEDSAVYLCASSLLPGDGTDTQYFGPGTRLTVL.

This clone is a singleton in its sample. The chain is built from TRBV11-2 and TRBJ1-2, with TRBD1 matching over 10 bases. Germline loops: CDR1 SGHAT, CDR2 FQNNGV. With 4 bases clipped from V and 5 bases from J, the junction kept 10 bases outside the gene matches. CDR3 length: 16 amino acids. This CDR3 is CASSSQDRGPRYGYTF. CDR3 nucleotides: TGTGCCAGCAGCTCCCAAGACAGGGGGCCACGATATGGCTACACCTTC.

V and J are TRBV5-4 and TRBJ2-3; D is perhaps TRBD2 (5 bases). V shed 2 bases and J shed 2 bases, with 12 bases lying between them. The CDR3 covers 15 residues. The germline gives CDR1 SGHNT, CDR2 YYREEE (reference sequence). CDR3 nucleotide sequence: TGTGCCAGCAGCTTCCCTCGCGGACTCACAGATACGCAGTATTTT. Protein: CASSFPRGLTDTQYF.

The CDR3 region has the DNA TGTGCCAGCAGCGGCCGGGAAACGTCCTACGAGCAGTACTTC. This translates into CASSGRETSYEQYF. The V and J genes are TRBV7-9 and TRBJ2-7; TRBD2 might be the D (5 bases). The germline V gene has CDR1 SEHNR and CDR2 FQNEAQ (reference sequence). V shed 5 bases and J shed 1 base, with 12 bases lying between them. This CDR3 region has 14 residues. Full variable domain (missing parts from reference TRBV7-9 and TRBJ2-7): DTGVSQNPRHKITKRGQNVTFRCDPISEHNRLYWYRQTLGQGPEFLTYFQNEAQLEKSRLLSDRFSAERPKGSFSTLEIQRTEQGDSAMYLCASSGRETSYEQYFGPGTRLTVT.

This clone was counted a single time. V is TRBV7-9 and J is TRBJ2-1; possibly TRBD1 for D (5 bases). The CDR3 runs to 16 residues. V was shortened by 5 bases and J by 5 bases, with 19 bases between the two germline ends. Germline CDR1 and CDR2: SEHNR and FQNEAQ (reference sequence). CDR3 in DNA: TGTGCCAGCAGCGCACCAAGTGGCAGGGCGGACAATGAGCAGTTCTTC. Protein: CASSAPSGRADNEQFF.

In DNA form, the CDR3 reads TGTGCCATCAACCAGCGGGAGGACACAGATACGCAGTATTTT. It is translated as CAINQREDTDTQYF. The chain has TRBV10-3 and TRBJ2-3, with 9 bases matching TRBD2. Looked up from germline, CDR1 is ENHRY and CDR2 is SYGVKD. The CDR3 is made up of 14 amino acids. With V trimmed by 7 bases and J by 2 bases, 4 bases remained unmatched.

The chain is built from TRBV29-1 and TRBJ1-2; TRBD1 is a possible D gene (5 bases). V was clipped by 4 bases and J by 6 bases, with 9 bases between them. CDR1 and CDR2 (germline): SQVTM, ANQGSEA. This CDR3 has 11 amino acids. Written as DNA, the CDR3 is TGCAGCGTTGCGGGGGAACATGGCTACACCTTC. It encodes CSVAGEHGYTF. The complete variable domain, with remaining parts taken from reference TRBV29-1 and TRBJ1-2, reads SAVISQKPSRDICQRGTSLTIQCQVDSQVTMMFWYRQQPGQSLTLIATANQGSEATYESGFVIDKFPISRPNLTFSTLTVSNMSPEDSSIYLCSVAGEHGYTFGSGTRLTVV.

The CDR3 spells CASASGLYNEQFF. The CDR3 nucleotides are TGTGCCAGCGCTAGCGGGCTTTACAATGAGCAGTTCTTC. The rearrangement joins TRBV12-3 or TRBV12-4 to TRBJ2-1; 8 nucleotides align to TRBD2. Trimming cost V 8 bases and J 4 bases; bases outside gene matches: 4. The CDR3 has 13 amino acids.

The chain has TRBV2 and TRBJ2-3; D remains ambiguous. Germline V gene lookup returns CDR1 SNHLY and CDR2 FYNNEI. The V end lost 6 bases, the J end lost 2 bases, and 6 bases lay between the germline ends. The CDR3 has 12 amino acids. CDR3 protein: CASSPSTDTQYF. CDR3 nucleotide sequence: TGTGCCAGCAGCCCGTCCACAGATACGCAGTATTTT.

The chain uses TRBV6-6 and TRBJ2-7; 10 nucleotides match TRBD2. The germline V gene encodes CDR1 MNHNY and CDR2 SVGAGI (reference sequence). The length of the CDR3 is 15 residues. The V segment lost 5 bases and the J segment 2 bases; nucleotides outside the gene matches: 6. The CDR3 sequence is CASSLTLAGAYEQYF. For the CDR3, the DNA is TGTGCCAGCAGTCTCACCCTAGCGGGAGCCTACGAGCAGTACTTC.

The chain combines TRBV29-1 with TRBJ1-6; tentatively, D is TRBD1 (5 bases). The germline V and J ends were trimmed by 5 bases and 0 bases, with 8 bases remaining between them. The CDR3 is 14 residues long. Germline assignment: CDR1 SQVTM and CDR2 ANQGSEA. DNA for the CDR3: TGCAGCGTTCGGACAAGCTCCTATAATTCACCCCTCCACTTT. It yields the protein CSVRTSSYNSPLHF.

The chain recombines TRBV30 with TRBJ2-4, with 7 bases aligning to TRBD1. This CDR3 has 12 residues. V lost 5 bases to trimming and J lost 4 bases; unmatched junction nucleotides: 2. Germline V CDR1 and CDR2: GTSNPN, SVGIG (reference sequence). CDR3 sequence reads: CAWSTGKNIQYF. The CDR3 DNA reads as TGTGCCTGGTCGACAGGGAAAAACATTCAGTACTTC.

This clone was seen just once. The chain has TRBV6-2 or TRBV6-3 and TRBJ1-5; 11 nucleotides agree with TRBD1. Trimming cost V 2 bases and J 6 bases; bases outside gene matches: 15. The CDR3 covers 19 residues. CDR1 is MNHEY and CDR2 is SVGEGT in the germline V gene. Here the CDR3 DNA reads TGTGCCAGCAGTTACGTTCGGGGACAGGGGGAGGTTTGGAGTCAGCCCCAGCATTTT. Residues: CASSYVRGQGEVWSQPQHF.

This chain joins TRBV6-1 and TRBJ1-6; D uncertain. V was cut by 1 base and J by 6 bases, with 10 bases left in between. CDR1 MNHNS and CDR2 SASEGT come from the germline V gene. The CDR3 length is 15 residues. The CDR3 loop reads CASSEVRSANSPLHF. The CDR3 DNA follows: TGTGCCAGCAGTGAAGTGAGGAGTGCTAATTCACCCCTCCACTTT.

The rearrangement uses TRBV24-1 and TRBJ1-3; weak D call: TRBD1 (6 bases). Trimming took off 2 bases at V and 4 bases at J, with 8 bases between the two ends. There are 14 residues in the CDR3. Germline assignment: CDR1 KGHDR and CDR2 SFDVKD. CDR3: CATSDSGTGNTIYF. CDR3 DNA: TGTGCCACCAGTGATTCCGGGACAGGAAACACCATATATTTT.

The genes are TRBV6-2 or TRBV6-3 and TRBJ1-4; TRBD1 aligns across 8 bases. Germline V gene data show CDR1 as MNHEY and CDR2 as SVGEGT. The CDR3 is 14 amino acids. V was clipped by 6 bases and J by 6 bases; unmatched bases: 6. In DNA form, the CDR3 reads TGTGCCAGCAGCTATACGACAGGGGATGAAAAACTGTTTTTT. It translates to CASSYTTGDEKLFF.

This CDR3 is CASSYGGAGGNIQYF. Here the CDR3 DNA reads TGTGCCAGCAGTTATGGTGGGGCAGGTGGAAACATTCAGTACTTC. This chain connects TRBV6-5 to TRBJ2-4; maybe TRBD1 (5 bases). Germline CDR1 and CDR2: MNHEY and SVGAGI. The ends were cut back, 3 bases at V and 6 bases at J, with 15 bases in the middle. The CDR3 is 15 amino acids.

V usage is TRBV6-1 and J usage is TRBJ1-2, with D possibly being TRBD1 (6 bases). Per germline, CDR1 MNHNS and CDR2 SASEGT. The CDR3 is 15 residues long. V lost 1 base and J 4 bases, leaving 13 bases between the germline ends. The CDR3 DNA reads TGTGCCAGCAGTGAAGGGGGGGGGCAGTTCTATGGCTACACCTTC. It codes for CASSEGGGQFYGYTF.

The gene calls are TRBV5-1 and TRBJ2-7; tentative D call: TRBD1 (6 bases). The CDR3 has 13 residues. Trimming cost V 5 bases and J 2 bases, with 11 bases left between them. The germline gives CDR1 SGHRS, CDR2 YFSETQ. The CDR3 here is CASRQTGTYEQYF. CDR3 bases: TGCGCCAGCAGGCAAACAGGGACCTACGAGCAGTACTTC.

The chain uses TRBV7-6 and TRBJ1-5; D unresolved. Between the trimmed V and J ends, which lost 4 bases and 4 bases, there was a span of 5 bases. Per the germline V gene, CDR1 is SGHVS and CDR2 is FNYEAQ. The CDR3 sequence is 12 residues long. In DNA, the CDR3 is TGTGCCAGCAGCTCCCCAAATCAGCCCCAGCATTTT. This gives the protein CASSSPNQPQHF.

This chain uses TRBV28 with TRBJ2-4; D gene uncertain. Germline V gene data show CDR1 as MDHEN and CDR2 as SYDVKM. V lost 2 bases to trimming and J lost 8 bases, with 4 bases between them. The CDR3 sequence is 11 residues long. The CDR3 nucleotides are TGTGCCAGCAGTTTAGCGGACATTCAGTACTTC. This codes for CASSLADIQYF.

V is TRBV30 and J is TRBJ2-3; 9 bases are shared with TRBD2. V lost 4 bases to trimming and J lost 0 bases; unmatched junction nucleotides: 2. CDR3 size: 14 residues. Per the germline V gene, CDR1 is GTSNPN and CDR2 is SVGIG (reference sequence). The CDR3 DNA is TGTGCCTGGAAACTAGCGGGTAGCACAGATACGCAGTATTTT. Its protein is CAWKLAGSTDTQYF.